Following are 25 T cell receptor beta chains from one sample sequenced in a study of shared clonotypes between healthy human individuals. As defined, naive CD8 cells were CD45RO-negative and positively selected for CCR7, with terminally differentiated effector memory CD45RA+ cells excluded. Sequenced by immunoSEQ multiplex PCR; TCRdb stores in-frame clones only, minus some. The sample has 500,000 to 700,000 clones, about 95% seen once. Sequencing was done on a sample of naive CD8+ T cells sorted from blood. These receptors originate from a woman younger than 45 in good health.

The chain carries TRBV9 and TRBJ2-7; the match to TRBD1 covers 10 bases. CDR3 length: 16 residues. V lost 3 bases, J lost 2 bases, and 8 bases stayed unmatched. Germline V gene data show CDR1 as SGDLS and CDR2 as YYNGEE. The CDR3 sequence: CASSDPGGTGAYEQYF. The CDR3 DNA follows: TGTGCCAGCAGCGACCCAGGTGGGACAGGGGCCTACGAGCAGTACTTC.

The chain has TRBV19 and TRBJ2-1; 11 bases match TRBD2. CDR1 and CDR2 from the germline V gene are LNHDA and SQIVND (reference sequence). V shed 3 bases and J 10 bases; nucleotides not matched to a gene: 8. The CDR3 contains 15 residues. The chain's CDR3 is CASSIWETSGKEQFF. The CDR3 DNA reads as TGTGCCAGTAGTATTTGGGAGACTAGCGGGAAGGAGCAGTTCTTC. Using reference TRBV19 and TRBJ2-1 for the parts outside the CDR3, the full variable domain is DGGITQSPKYLFRKEGQNVTLSCEQNLNHDAMYWYRQDPGQGLRLIYYSQIVNDFQKGDIAEGYSVSREKKESFPLTVTSAQKNPTAFYLCASSIWETSGKEQFFGPGTRLTVL.

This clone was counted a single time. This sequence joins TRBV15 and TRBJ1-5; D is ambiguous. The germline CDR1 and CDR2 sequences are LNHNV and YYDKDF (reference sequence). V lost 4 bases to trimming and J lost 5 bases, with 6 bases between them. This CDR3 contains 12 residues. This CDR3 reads CATSTEYQPQHF. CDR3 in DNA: TGTGCCACCAGCACAGAGTATCAGCCCCAGCATTTT. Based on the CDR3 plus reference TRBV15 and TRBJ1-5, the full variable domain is DAMVIQNPRYQVTQFGKPVTLSCSQTLNHNVMYWYQQKSSQAPKLLFHYYDKDFNNEADTPDNFQSRRPNTSFCFLDIRSPGLGDTAMYLCATSTEYQPQHFGDGTRLSIL.

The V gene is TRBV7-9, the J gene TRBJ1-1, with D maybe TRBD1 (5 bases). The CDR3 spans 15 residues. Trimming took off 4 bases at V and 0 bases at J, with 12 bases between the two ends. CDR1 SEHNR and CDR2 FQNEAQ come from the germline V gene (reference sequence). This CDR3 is CASSSGEGVNTEAFF. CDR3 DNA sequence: TGTGCCAGCAGCTCGGGGGAAGGGGTGAACACTGAAGCTTTCTTT.

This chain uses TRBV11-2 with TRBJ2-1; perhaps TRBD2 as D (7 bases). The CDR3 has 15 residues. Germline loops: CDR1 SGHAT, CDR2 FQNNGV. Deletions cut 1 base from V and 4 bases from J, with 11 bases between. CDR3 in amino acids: CASSLGGGQYNEQFF. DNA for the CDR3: TGTGCCAGCAGCTTAGGGGGGGGCCAATACAATGAGCAGTTCTTC.

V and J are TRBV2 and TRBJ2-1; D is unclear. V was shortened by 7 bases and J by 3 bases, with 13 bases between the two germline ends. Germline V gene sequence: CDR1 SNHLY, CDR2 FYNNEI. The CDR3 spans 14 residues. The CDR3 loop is CASNRQKFYNEQFF. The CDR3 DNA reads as TGTGCCAGCAATCGGCAGAAATTCTACAATGAGCAGTTCTTC.

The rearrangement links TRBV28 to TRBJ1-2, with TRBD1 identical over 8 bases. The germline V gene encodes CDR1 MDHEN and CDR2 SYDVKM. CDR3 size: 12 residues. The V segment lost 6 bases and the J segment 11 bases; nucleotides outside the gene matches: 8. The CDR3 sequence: CASSFDRGRYTF. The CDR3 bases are TGTGCCAGCAGCTTCGACAGGGGAAGATACACCTTC.

Here the CDR3 reads CASIPPLRDGRTEAFF. The CDR3 nucleotides read TGTGCCAGTATCCCCCCCTTGCGGGATGGGCGAACTGAAGCTTTCTTT. The rearrangement joins TRBV19 to TRBJ1-1; D remains ambiguous. The CDR3 is made up of 16 amino acids. The germline V gene has CDR1 LNHDA and CDR2 SQIVND (reference sequence). The V gene lost 7 bases and the J gene lost 5 bases, with 23 bases spanning the gap.

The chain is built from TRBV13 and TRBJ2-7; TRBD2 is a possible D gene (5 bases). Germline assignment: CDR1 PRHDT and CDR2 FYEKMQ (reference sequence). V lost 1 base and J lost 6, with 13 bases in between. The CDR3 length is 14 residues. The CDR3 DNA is TGTGCCAGCAGCTTAGTGACGGGGATCCGCGAGCAGTACTTC. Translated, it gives CASSLVTGIREQYF.

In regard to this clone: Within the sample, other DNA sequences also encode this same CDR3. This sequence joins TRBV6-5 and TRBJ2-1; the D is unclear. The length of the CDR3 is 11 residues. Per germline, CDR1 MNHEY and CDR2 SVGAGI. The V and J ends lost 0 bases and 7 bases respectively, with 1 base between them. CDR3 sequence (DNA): TGTGCCAGCAGTTACTCTAATGAGCAGTTCTTC. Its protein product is CASSYSNEQFF.

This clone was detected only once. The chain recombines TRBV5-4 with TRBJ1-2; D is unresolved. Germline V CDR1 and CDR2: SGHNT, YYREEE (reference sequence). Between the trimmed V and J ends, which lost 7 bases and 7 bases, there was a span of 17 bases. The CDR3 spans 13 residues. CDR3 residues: CASRHEREGGYTF. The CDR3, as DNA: TGTGCCAGCCGTCACGAGAGAGAGGGTGGCTACACCTTC. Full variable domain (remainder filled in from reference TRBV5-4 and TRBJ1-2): ETGVTQSPTHLIKTRGQQVTLRCSSQSGHNTVSWYQQALGQGPQFIFQYYREEENGRGNFPPRFSGLQFPNYSSELNVNALELDDSALYLCASRHEREGGYTFGSGTRLTVV.

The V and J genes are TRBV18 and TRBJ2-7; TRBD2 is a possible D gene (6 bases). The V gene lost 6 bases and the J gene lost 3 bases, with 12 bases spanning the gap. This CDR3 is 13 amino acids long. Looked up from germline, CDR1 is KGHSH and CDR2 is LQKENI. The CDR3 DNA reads TGTGCCAGCTCCCGCGGGGAAGGCTACGAGCAGTACTTC. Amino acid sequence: CASSRGEGYEQYF.

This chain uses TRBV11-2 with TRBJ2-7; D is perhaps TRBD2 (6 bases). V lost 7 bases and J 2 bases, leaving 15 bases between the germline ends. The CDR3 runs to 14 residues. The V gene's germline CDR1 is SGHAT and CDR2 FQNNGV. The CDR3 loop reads CASTFSGVPYEQYF. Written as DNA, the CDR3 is TGTGCCAGCACCTTTAGCGGTGTTCCCTACGAGCAGTACTTC.

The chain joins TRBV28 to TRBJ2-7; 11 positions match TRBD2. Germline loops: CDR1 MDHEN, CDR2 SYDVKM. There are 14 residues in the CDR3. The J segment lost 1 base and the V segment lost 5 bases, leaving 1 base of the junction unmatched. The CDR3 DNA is TGTGCCAGCAGTGCTAGCGGGGGGTCCTACGAGCAGTACTTC. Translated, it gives CASSASGGSYEQYF.

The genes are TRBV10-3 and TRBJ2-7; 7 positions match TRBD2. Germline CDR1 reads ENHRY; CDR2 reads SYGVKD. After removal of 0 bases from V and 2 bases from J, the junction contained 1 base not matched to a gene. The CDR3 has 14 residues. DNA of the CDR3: TGTGCCATCAGTGAGTCCGCGGGGGCCTACGAGCAGTACTTC. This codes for CAISESAGAYEQYF.

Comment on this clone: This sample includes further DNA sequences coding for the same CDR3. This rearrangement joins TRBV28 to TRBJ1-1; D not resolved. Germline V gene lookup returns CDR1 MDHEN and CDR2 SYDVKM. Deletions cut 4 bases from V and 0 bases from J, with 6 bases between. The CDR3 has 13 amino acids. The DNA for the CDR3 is TGTGCCAGCAGTTACCGGGTGAACACTGAAGCTTTCTTT. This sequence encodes CASSYRVNTEAFF.

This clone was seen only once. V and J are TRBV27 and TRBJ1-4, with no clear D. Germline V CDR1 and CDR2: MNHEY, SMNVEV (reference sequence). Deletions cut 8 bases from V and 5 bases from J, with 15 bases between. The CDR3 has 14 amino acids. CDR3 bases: TGTGCCAGCTCCTGGGCGGGTACAAATGAAAAACTGTTTTTT. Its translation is CASSWAGTNEKLFF.

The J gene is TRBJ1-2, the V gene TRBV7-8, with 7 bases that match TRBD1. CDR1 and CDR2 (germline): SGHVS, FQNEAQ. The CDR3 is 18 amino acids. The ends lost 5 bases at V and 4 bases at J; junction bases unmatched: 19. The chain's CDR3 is CASSPTIPNRGRTYGYTF. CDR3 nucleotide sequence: TGTGCCAGCAGCCCAACGATTCCAAACAGGGGTAGGACCTATGGCTACACCTTC.

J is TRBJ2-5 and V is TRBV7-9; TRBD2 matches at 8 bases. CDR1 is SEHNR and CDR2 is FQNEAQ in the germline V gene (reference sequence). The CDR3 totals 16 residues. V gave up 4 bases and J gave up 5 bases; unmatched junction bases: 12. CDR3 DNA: TGTGCCAGCAGCTCACGCCGGGAGGGCCCCTCGGAGACCCAGTACTTC. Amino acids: CASSSRREGPSETQYF.

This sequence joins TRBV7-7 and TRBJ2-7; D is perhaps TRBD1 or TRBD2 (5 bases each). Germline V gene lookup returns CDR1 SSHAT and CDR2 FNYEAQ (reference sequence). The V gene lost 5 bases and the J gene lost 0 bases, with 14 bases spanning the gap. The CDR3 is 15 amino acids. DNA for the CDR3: TGTGCCAGCAGCCCGGGACCGACGAGCTCCTACGAGCAGTACTTC. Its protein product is CASSPGPTSSYEQYF.

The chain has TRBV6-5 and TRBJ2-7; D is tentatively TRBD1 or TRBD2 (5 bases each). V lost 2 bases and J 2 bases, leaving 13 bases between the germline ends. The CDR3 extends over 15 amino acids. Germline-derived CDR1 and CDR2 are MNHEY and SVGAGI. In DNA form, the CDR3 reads TGTGCCAGCAGTTACGAGGGTGGGGGAACCTACGAGCAGTACTTC. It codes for CASSYEGGGTYEQYF.

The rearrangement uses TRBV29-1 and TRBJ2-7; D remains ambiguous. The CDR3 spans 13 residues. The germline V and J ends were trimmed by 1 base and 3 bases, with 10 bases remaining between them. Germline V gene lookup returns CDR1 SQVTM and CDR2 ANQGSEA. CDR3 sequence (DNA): TGCAGCGTTGAAGGGGTAGGGTTCTACGAGCAGTACTTC. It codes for CSVEGVGFYEQYF.

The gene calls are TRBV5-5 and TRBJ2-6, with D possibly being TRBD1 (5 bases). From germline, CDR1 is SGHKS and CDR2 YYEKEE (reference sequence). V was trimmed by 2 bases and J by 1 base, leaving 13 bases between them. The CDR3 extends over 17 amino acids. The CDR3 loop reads CASSLGDPLSGANVLTF. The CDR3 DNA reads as TGTGCCAGCAGCTTAGGGGATCCTTTGTCTGGGGCCAACGTCCTGACTTTC.

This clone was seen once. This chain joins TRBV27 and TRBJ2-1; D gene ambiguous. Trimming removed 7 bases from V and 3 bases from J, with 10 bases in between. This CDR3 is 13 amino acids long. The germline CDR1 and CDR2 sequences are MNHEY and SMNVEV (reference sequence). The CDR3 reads CASTLSGYNEQFF. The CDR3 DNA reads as TGTGCCAGCACACTCTCCGGCTACAATGAGCAGTTCTTC.

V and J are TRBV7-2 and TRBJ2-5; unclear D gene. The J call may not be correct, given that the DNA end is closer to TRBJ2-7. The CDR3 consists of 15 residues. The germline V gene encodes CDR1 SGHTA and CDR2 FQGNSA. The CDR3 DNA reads TGTGCCAGCAGCTTTCGGAGTTCCGGCACCTACGAGCAGTACTTC. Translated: CASSFRSSGTYEQYF.